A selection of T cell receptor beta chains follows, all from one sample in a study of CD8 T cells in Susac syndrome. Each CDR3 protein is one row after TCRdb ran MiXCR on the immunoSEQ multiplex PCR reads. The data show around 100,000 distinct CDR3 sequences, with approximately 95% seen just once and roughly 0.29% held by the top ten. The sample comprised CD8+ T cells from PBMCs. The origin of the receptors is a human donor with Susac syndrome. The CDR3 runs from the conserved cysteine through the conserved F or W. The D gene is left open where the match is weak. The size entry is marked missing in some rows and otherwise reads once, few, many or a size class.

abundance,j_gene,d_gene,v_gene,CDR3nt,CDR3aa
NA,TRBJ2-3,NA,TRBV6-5,TGTGCCAGCAGTTACTCGGCTGGGGTTCAAGATACGCAGTATTTT,CASSYSAGVQDTQYF
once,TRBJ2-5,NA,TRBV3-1,TGTGCCAGCAGCCAAGGACCGGGCCTAGAGCAGTACTTC,CASSQGPGLEQYF
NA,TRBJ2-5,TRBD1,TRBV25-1,TGTGCCAGCAGACAGGGGGCGAAAGAGACCCAGTACTTC,CASRQGAKETQYF
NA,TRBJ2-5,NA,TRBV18,TGTGCCAGCTCACCTCCCTCCTGGAAGGAGACCCAGTACTTC,CASSPPSWKETQYF
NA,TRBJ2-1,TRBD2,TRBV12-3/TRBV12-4,TGTGCCAGCAGTCAAGGACTAGCCCTTGGGCAGTTCTTC,CASSQGLALGQFF
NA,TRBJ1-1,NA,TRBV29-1,TGCAGCGTTGAAGTCTCATCCTCCGGCGGAGCTTTCTTT,CSVEVSSSGGAFF
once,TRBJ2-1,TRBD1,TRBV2,TGTGCCAGCAGTGAAGCAGGGGGCGCGTACAATGAGCAGTTCTTC,CASSEAGGAYNEQFF
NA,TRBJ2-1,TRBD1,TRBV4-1,TGCGCCAGCAGCGACGGGACAGGGGATGAGCAGTTCTTC,CASSDGTGDEQFF
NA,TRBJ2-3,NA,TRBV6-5,TGTGCCAGCAGTTTCTCCTCCGAGGAGGGGGACCGCGATACGCAGTATTTT,CASSFSSEEGDRDTQYF
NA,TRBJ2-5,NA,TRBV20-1,TGCAGTGCTTTAGTATTCGAGGAGACCCAGTACTTC,CSALVFEETQYF
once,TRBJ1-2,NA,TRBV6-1,TGTGCCAGCAGTGACCCGAGGACCTATGGCTACACCTTC,CASSDPRTYGYTF
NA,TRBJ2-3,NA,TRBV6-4,TGTGCCAGCAGTGACGGGGGGGCCCCAGATACGCAGTATTTT,CASSDGGAPDTQYF
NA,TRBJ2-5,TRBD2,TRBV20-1,TGCAGTGCTAGAGATTTCAAGGGAGGGGCAGAGACCCAGTACTTC,CSARDFKGGAETQYF
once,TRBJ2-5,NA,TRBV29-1,TGCAGCGTTGTAGAGAATCGCTTCGAGACCCAGTACTTC,CSVVENRFETQYF